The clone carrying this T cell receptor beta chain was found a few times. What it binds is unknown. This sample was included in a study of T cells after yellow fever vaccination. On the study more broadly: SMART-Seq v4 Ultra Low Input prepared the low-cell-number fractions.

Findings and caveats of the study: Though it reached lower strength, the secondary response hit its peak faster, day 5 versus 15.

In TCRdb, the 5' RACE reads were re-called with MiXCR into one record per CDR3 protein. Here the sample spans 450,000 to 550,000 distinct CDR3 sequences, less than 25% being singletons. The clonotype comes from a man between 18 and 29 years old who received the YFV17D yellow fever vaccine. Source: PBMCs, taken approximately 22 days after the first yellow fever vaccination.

CDR3 DNA sequence: TGTGCCAGCTCAGAGGCGGGACTCCAAGGCAATGAGCAGTTCTTC. It codes for CASSEAGLQGNEQFF. The rearrangement joins TRBV18 to TRBJ2-1, with a weak D call TRBD2 (6 bases). Germline V gene sequence: CDR1 KGHSH, CDR2 LQKENI. There are 15 residues in the CDR3. V lost 5 bases and J 6 bases, leaving 17 bases between the germline ends.